This T cell receptor beta chain derives from a study of blood T cell repertoires in COVID-19. Per the original methods: Amplification from reference gene primers served as the basis for estimated nucleated cell counts. Data came from immunoSEQ multiplex PCR; TCRdb stores just in-frame clones and leaves some out. That table gives V, J and clone size, and the DNA gave D and trimming. The sample has some 400,000 clones, 70% to 90% seen once. The CDR3 totals 15 residues. J gave up 2 bases and V 4 bases, and 3 bases lay outside the gene matches. CDR1 and CDR2 from the germline V gene are SGHVS and FQNEAQ. The clonotype was recovered from a young man who had recovered from COVID-19. Sequencing was done on a sample of PBMCs or T cells enriched from blood (not recorded which). The chain employs TRBV7-8 and TRBJ1-5, with 9 bases aligning to TRBD1. The CDR3 bases are TGTGCCAGCAGCTGGGGACAGGGAGGCAATCAGCCCCAGCATTTT. Protein product: CASSWGQGGNQPQHF.